This TCR beta chain was obtained from a study of Graves' ophthalmopathy and Graves' hyperthyroidism. Amplified TCR beta CDR3 regions were obtained using RNA transcripts as template. HTBI primers served in a first-round RT-PCR, which a second-round multiplex PCR followed. TCRdb recomputed calls from the multiplex PCR reads with MiXCR, one row per CDR3 protein. This sample has 400,000 or so distinct CDR3 sequences, with about a sixth found just once. PBMCs stemmed from around 9 ml of fresh peripheral blood. This clonotype came up many times. What was sequenced was peripheral blood. This TCR was recovered from an adult woman with stable Graves' hyperthyroidism.

CDR3 amino acids: CASSLLGGGANTGELFF. CDR3 in DNA: TGTGCCAGCAGCTTATTAGGGGGCGGCGCGAACACCGGGGAGCTGTTTTTT. V is TRBV7-3 and J is TRBJ2-2, with 7 positions matching TRBD1. Germline V lookup: CDR1 SGHTA, CDR2 FQGTGA. With V trimmed by 2 bases and J by 0 bases, 6 bases remained unmatched. The CDR3 contains 17 residues.